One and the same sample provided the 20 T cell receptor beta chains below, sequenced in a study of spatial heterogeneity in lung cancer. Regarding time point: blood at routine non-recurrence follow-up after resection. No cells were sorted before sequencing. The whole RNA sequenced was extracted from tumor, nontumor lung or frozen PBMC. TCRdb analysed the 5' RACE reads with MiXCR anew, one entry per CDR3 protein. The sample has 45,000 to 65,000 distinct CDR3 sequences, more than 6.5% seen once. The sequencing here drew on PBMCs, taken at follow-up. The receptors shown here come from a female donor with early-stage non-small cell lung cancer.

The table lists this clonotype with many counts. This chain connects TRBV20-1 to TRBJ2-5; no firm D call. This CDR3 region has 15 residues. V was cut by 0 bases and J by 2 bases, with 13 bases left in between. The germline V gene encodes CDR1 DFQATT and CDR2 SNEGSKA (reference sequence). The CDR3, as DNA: TGCAGTGCTAGAGATGGTAGGCTAGGACAAGAGACCCAGTACTTC. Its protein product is CSARDGRLGQETQYF.

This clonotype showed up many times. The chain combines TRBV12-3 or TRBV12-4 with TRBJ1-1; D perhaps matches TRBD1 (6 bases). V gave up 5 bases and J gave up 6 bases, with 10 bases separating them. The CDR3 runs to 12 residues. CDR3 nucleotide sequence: TGTGCCAGCAGTACAGGGACCCCTGAAGCTTTCTTT. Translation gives CASSTGTPEAFF.

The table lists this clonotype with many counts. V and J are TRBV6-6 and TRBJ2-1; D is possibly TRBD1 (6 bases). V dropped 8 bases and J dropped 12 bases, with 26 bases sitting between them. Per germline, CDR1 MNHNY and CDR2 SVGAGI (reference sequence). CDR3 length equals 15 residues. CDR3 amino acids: CASAAGQTPIQGQFF. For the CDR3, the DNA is TGTGCCAGCGCGGCCGGGCAGACCCCCATACAGGGGCAGTTCTTC.

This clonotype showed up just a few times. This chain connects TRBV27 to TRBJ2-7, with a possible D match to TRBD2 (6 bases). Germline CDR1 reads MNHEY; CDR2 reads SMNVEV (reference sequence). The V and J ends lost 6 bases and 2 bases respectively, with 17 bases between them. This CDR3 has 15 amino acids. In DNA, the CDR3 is TGTGCCAGCAGCTATTCGGGACTTCTCCCCTACGAGCAGTACTTC. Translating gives CASSYSGLLPYEQYF.

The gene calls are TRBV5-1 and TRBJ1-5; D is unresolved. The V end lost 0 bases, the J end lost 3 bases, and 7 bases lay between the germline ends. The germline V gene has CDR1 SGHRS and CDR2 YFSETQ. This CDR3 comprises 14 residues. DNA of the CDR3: TGCGCCAGCAGCTTGGGAGAAACCAATCAGCCCCAGCATTTT. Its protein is CASSLGETNQPQHF.

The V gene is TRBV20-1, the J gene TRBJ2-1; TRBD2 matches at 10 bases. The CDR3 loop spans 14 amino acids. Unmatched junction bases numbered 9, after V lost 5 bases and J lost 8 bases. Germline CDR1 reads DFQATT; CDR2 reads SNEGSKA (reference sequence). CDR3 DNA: TGCAGTGCTTATACAGCGGGGGGGCCTGATGAGCAGTTCTTC. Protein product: CSAYTAGGPDEQFF.

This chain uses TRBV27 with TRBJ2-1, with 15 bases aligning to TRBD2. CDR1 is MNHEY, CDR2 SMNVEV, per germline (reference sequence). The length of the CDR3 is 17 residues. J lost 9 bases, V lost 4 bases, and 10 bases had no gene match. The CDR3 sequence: CASSSSGLAGGRGEQFF. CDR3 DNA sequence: TGTGCCAGCAGTTCCTCAGGACTAGCGGGGGGGCGAGGTGAGCAGTTCTTC.

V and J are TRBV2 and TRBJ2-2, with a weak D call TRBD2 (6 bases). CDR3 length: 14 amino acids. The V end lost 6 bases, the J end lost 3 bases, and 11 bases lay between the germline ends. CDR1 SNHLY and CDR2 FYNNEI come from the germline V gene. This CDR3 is CASRDTSYTGELFF. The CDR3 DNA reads TGTGCCAGCAGGGACACTAGCTACACCGGGGAGCTGTTTTTT.

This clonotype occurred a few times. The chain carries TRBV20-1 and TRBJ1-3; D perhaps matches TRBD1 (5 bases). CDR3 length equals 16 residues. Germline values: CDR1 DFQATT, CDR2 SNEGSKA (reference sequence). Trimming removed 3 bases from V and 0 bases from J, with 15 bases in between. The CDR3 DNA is TGCAGTGCTAGGCACCGGGGCAGAAGCTCTGGAAACACCATATATTTT. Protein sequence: CSARHRGRSSGNTIYF.

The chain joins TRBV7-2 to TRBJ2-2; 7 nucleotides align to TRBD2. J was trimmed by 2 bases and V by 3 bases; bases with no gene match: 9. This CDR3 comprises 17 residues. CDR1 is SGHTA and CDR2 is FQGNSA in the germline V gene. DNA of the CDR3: TGTGCCAGCAGCTTTCGGAGCGGGACTACAAACACCGGGGAGCTGTTTTTT. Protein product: CASSFRSGTTNTGELFF.

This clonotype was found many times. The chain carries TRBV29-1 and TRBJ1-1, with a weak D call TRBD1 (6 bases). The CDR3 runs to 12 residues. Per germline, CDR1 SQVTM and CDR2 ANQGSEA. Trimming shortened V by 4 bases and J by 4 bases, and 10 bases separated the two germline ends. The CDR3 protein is CSVGDTSTEAFF. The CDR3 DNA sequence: TGCAGCGTTGGGGACACCTCCACTGAAGCTTTCTTT.

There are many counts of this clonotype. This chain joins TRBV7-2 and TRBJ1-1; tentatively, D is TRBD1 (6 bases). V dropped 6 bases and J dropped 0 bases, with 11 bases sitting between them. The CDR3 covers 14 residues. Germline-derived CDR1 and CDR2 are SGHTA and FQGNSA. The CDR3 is CASRQQGMNTEAFF. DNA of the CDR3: TGTGCCAGCAGACAACAGGGAATGAACACTGAAGCTTTCTTT.

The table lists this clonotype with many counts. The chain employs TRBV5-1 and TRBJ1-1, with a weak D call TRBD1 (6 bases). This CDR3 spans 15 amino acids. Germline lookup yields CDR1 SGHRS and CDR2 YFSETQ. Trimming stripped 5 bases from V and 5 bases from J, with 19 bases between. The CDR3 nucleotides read TGCGCCAGCAGGCACGTGGCAGGGGTGCGTACTGAAGCTTTCTTT. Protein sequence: CASRHVAGVRTEAFF.

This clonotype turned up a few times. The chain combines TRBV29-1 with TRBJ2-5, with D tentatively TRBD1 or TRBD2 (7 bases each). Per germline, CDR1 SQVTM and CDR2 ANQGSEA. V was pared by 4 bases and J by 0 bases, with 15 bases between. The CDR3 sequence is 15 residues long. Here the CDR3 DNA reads TGCAGCGTTGCTCCCCAGGGGGGGTACCAAGAGACCCAGTACTTC. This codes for CSVAPQGGYQETQYF.

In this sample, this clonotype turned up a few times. For the CDR3, the DNA is TGCGCCAGCAGCACCAACCCTCCCAGCACAGATACGCAGTATTTT. It yields the protein CASSTNPPSTDTQYF. The chain carries TRBV5-1 and TRBJ2-3, with D unclear. Between the trimmed V and J ends, which lost 4 bases and 0 bases, there was a span of 12 bases. CDR3 size: 15 residues. Germline V gene sequence: CDR1 SGHRS, CDR2 YFSETQ. Full variable domain (rest looked up from reference TRBV5-1 and TRBJ2-3): KAGVTQTPRYLIKTRGQQVTLSCSPISGHRSVSWYQQTPGQGLQFLFEYFSETQRNKGNFPGRFSGRQFSNSRSEMNVSTLELGDSALYLCASSTNPPSTDTQYFGPGTRLTVL.

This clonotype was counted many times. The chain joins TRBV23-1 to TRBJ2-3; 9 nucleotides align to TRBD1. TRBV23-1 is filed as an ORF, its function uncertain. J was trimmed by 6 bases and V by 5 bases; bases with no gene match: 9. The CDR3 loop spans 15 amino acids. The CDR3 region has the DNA TGCGCCAGCAGTGCCGGGACAGGGATTGAGGATACGCAGTATTTT. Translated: CASSAGTGIEDTQYF.

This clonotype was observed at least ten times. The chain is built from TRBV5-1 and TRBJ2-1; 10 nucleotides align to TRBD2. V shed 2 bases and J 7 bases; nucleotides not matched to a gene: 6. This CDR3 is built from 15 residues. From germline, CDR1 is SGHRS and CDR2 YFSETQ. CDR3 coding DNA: TGCGCCAGCAGCTTAAGCGGGGGGGCGCTTAATGAGCAGTTCTTC. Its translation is CASSLSGGALNEQFF.

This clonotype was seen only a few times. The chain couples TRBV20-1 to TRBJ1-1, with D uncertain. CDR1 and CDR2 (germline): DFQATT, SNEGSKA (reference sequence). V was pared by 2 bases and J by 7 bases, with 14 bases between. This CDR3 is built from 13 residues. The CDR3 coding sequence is TGCAGTGCTAGAAGGACCCCACGGGGTGAAGCTTTCTTT. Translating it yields CSARRTPRGEAFF.

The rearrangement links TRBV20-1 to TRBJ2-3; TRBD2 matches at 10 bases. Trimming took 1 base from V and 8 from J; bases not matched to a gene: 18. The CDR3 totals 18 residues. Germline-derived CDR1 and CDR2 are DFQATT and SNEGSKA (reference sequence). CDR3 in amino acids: CSARAPGLSGGASPTQYF. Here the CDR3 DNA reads TGCAGTGCTAGAGCGCCGGGACTAAGCGGGGGGGCTTCGCCTACGCAGTATTTT.

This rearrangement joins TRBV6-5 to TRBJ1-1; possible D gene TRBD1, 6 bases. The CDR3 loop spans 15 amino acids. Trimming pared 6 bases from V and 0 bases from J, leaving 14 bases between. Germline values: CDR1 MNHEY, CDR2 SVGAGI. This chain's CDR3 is CASRLDRTMNTEAFF. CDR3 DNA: TGTGCCAGCAGGCTCGACAGGACCATGAACACTGAAGCTTTCTTT.